This T cell receptor (beta chain) was sequenced in a study of shared clonotypes between healthy human individuals. Study-level findings and limits: Sample collection involved blood only; tissue repertoires are likely different. Of the naive CD4 clonotypes, 4% to 5% were shared across several donors. Few donors limited the genetic and exposure-history diversity represented. Relative to memory subsets, naive subsets generally showed larger estimated richness.

In germline, CDR1 is SGHRS, CDR2 YFSETQ. Trimming took off 0 bases at V and 8 bases at J, with 9 bases between the two ends. CDR3 size: 13 residues. Turning to this clone: Its target is not known. Other DNA sequences in the sample encode the same CDR3.

This table comes from immunoSEQ multiplex PCR, and its TCRdb copy is limited to in-frame clones, with some not included. The repertoire holds 1,500,000 or so clones, approximately 96% seen once, with over 1% in the top ten. Sequenced: naive CD4+ T cells sorted from blood. As for subset: CD45RA+ positively selected. This sequence originates from a man younger than 45 in good health. This chain connects TRBV5-1 to TRBJ2-1; D is undetermined. CDR3 amino acids: CASSLVRADEQFF. CDR3 sequence (DNA): TGCGCCAGCAGCTTGGTCCGGGCCGATGAGCAGTTCTTC.